This T cell receptor beta chain was sequenced during a study of T cell responses to AZD1222 COVID-19 vaccine. Clones were sequenced by immunoSEQ multiplex PCR, and TCRdb holds only the in-frame ones, with some missing. The sample has about 140,000 clones, about 90% seen once. The ends were cut back, 5 bases at V and 3 bases at J, with 20 bases in the middle. Germline-derived CDR1 and CDR2 are SEHNR and FQNEAQ (reference sequence). The CDR3 has 16 amino acids. This sequence originates from an adult in good health. The chain couples TRBV7-9 to TRBJ2-7; D is perhaps TRBD2 (6 bases). The sequenced sample was peripheral blood, obtained on day 0 of AZD1222 vaccination. CDR3 loop: CASSPSGRGTFYEQYF. The CDR3 DNA reads as TGTGCCAGCAGCCCGAGTGGGCGCGGGACGTTCTACGAGCAGTACTTC.